The TCR beta chain described here comes from a study of beta chain features in type 1 diabetes listed by TCRdb under 2018. With regard to the full study: Mean age, gender distribution, total cell number and subset yield did not differ between patients and healthy donors. A total of 100 million to 110 million sorted cells were examined across all samples, and a strong correlation was observed between cell number per subset and RNA yield. In the study, TCRB repertoires of sorted circulating CD4+ T cell subsets from recently diagnosed type 1 diabetes patients were compared with those of matched healthy donors. Whereas all 30 or so donors provided naive and central memory subsets, regulatory and stem cell-like memory subsets were isolated from just 8 patients and roughly eight healthy donors.

Each donor gave one peripheral blood draw, about 110 mL on average, collected into heparinised tubes. Using a panel that included CD45RO, CCR7, CD25, CD127, CD95 and CD27, naive, central memory, regulatory and stem cell-like memory CD4+ T cells were sorted on a BD FACSAria II. All sorted populations exceeded 98% purity. PBMCs were separated immediately by Lymphoprep density gradient centrifugation and were stained directly, without being cultured. So that batch effects would be minimized, each experiment stained and sorted samples in pairs, pairing one healthy donor with one patient. The full study reports these points: Naive, central memory and regulatory TCRB repertoires appeared to be more alike among patients than among healthy donors. PCR might favor shorter templates, but patient and control samples were amplified and corrected together, so any skew would affect both groups equally. Because cDNA was sequenced instead of genomic DNA, activated cells with high expression could be over-represented, although the groups did not differ in activation or CD3 levels. At VDJ recombination sites, patients with type 1 diabetes made fewer insertions and deleted more nucleotides, a pattern implying thymic rearrangement abnormalities. HLA sub-analyses involved small numbers of individuals, so any influence of HLA type on TCRB rearrangement remained unresolved. Type 1 diabetes patients showed a moderate but significant shortening of TCRB CDR3 length in all four CD4+ subsets.

V is shortened by 5 bases, J by 3 bases, and the region joining them spans 17 bases. The CDR3, from cysteine to phenylalanine, totals 14 residues. The entry retains the CDR3 DNA only, 42 bases that are in frame from base 1. As encoded in the germline V gene (reference sequence), CDR1 is GTSNPN while CDR2 is SVGIG. This clone was detected a few times. Its antigen is still unknown. No qualities accompany the bases; no much larger clone lies one base away. The entire isolated RNA was reverse transcribed using the High Capacity cDNA Reverse Transcription Kit, and thus expressed TCRB transcripts were sequenced. Deep immunoSEQ sequencing was applied to naive, central memory and regulatory T cell samples, giving an average of about 3.4 million total reads per sample. Sorted cells were lysed in RLT buffer, and RNA was extracted using DNase-treated RNeasy Micro or Mini kits according to cell number. To prevent cross-contamination, every cell subset was processed on its own, while patient and healthy donor samples were processed together. TCRB sequences were amplified from cDNA with the immunoSEQ multiplex PCR, producing 87-bp fragments spanning the CDR3 region. Amplicons were sequenced on the Illumina HiSeq platform. As for how the authors treated the data: PCR bias was computationally corrected using synthetic template baselines, reads within Hamming distance 2 were collapsed, and singletons that could not be merged were discarded. By aligning reads against IMGT, V, D and J genes, CDR3 length, and insertions or deletions at six rearrangement sites were assigned. Within each subset, clonotype counts were normalized to sorted cell number, and only after that were true diversity and Gini coefficients computed with the tcR R package. Repertoire sharing was quantified using the overlap coefficient calculated on TCRB nucleotide sequences. As a proxy for the pre-selection repertoire, out-of-frame TCRB sequences from naive cells were analyzed. What TCRdb holds here is the immuneACCESS table cut down to in-frame rearrangements. Part of the clones is not present; checked against another copy, under half of the missing clones reflect an unresolved V gene, and the others are unexplained. From that table come the V and J calls and clone size; the DNA was used to work out D and trimming. In all, the sample holds 200,000 to 300,000 clones, and 11% of those were seen once. The ten largest clones add up to 0.017% of the sample.

The sequence is built from TRBV30 and TRBJ2-7, with a weak D call of TRBD1 (5 bases match). The clonotype was recovered from a man aged 25 to 40 with type 1 diabetes. Material for sequencing was naive CD4+ T cells from blood. Read against the paper, the sample's cell subset or site label means: true naive CD4+ T cells. The sequenced DNA is TGTGCCTGGTCCGAGGACATGCTGAACTACGAGCAGTACTTC. Translation gives CAWSEDMLNYEQYF. Supplemented by the reference TRBV30 and TRBJ2-7 proteins around the CDR3, the complete variable domain is SQTIHQWPATLVQPVGSPLSLECTVEGTSNPNLYWYRQAAGRGLQLLFYSVGIGQISSEVPQNLSASRPQDRQFILSSKKLLLSDSGFYLCAWSEDMLNYEQYFGPGTRLTVT.